Below are 7 T cell receptor beta chains sequenced from a single sample in a study of T cell responses to AZD1222 COVID-19 vaccine. Only in-frame clones appear in the TCRdb table, and some are missing; sequencing was by immunoSEQ multiplex PCR. There are about 130,000 clones in the sample; roughly nine tenths occur only once, and 1.6% lies in the top ten. Sequences were derived from peripheral blood, sampled on day 0 of AZD1222 vaccination. The receptors were gathered from an adult in good health.

CDR3 sequence reads: CASSADPDQPQHF. In DNA, the CDR3 is TGTGCCAGCAGCGCAGATCCCGATCAGCCCCAGCATTTT. V gene TRBV9 combines with J gene TRBJ1-5; no reliable D call. The V end lost 3 bases, the J end lost 5 bases, and 9 bases lay between the germline ends. CDR3 size: 13 residues. Germline lookup yields CDR1 SGDLS and CDR2 YYNGEE. The whole variable domain, remainder taken from reference TRBV9 and TRBJ1-5, is DSGVTQTPKHLITATGQRVTLRCSPRSGDLSVYWYQQSLDQGLQFLIQYYNGEERAKGNILERFSAQQFPDLHSELNLSSLELGDSALYFCASSADPDQPQHFGDGTRLSIL.

This clone has just one count. The rearrangement uses TRBV18 and TRBJ1-2, with a tentative D call TRBD1 (5 bases). This CDR3 comprises 17 residues. Germline V gene sequence: CDR1 KGHSH, CDR2 LQKENI. Trimming removed 2 bases at V and 8 bases at J, with 24 bases between. The CDR3 here is CASSPSRRGGISLGYTF. Written as DNA, the CDR3 is TGTGCCAGCTCACCATCTCGCCGGGGCGGGATATCGTTGGGCTACACCTTC.

J is TRBJ2-1 and V is TRBV3-1 (or the pseudogene TRBV3-2); TRBD2 matches 11 bases. Trimming cost V 0 bases and J 10 bases; bases outside gene matches: 23. CDR3 length equals 21 residues. In germline, CDR1 is LGHDT, CDR2 YNNKEL (reference sequence). CDR3 loop: CASSQDLTRLAGGRGTGEQFF. In DNA form, the CDR3 reads TGTGCCAGCAGCCAAGATTTAACCCGGCTAGCGGGGGGCCGTGGCACGGGCGAGCAGTTCTTC.

The V and J genes are TRBV27 and TRBJ2-1; D gene unclear. The CDR3 is 14 residues long. Germline loops: CDR1 MNHEY, CDR2 SMNVEV (reference sequence). V lost 3 bases and J lost 8, with 14 bases in between. The CDR3 coding sequence is TGTGCCAGCAGTTTTATCCTAGGAACCTATGAGCAGTTCTTC. Translated: CASSFILGTYEQFF.

The CDR3 is CATSDLAGQRGYTF. The CDR3 nucleotides are TGTGCCACCAGTGACCTGGCGGGACAACGCGGCTACACCTTC. The V gene is TRBV24-1, the J gene TRBJ1-2, with D possibly being TRBD1 (6 bases). In germline, CDR1 is KGHDR, CDR2 SFDVKD. This CDR3 contains 14 residues. The V end was cut by 4 bases, the J end by 8 bases, with 16 bases between.

The rearrangement joins TRBV6-1 to TRBJ2-3; D is unresolved. The CDR3 loop spans 18 amino acids. Deletions cut 0 bases from V and 0 bases from J, with 16 bases between. Germline-derived CDR1 and CDR2 are MNHNS and SASEGT. The CDR3 loop reads CASSEAPFEAGSTDTQYF. CDR3 bases: TGTGCCAGCAGTGAAGCGCCGTTCGAGGCAGGCAGCACAGATACGCAGTATTTT.

The V and J genes are TRBV12-3 or TRBV12-4 and TRBJ2-1; D uncertain. The V end lost 6 bases, the J end lost 1 base, and 7 bases lay between the germline ends. The CDR3 contains 13 residues. The DNA of the CDR3 is TGTGCCAGCAGGCAGGAATCCTACAATGAGCAGTTCTTC. Encoded protein: CASRQESYNEQFF.